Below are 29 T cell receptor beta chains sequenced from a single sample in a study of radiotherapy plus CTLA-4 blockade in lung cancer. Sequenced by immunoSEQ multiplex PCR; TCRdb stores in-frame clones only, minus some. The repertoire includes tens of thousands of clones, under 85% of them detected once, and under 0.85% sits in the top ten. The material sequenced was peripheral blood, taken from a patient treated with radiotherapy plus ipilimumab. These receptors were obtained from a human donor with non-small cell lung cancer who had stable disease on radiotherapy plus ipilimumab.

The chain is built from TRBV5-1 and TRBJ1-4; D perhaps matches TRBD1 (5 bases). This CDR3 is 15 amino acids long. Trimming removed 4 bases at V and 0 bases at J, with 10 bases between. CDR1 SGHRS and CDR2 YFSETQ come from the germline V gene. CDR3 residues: CASSKDTATNEKLFF. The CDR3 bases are TGCGCCAGCAGCAAGGACACCGCAACTAATGAAAAACTGTTTTTT.

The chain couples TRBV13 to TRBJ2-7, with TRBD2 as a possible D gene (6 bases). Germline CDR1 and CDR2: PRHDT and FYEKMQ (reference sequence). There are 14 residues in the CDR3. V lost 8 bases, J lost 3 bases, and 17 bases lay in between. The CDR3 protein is CASRRAGRNYEQYF. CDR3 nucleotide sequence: TGTGCCAGCCGGAGGGCAGGGAGGAACTACGAGCAGTACTTC.

CDR3 loop: CASSELQGAGDTQYF. CDR3 DNA: TGTGCCAGCAGTGAATTACAGGGGGCGGGCGATACGCAGTATTTT. This chain links TRBV25-1 with TRBJ2-3; 9 nucleotides agree with TRBD1. The length of the CDR3 is 15 residues. Trimming at V came to 1 base and at J to 6 bases, leaving 5 bases not matched to a gene. Germline V gene lookup returns CDR1 MGHDK and CDR2 SYGVNS.

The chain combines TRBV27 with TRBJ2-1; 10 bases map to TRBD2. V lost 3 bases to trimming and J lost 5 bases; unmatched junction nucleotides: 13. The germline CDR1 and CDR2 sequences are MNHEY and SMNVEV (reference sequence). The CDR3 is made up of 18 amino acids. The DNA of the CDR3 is TGTGCCAGCAGTTTTAGACTAGCGGGTCTGGCGGGGAACAATGAGCAGTTCTTC. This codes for CASSFRLAGLAGNNEQFF.

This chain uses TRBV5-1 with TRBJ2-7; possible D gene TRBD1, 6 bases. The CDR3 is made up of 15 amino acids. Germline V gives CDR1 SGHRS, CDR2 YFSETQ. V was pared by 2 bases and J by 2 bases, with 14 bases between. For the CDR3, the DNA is TGCGCCAGCAGCTTCCAACAGGGATCACCCTACGAGCAGTACTTC. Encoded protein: CASSFQQGSPYEQYF. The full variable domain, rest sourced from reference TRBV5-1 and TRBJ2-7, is KAGVTQTPRYLIKTRGQQVTLSCSPISGHRSVSWYQQTPGQGLQFLFEYFSETQRNKGNFPGRFSGRQFSNSRSEMNVSTLELGDSALYLCASSFQQGSPYEQYFGPGTRLTVT.

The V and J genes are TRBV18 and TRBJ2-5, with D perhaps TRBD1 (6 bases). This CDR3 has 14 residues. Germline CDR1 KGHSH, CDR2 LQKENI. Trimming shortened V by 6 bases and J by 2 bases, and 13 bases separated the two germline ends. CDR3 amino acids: CASSQGFLQETQYF. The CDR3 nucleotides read TGTGCCAGCTCGCAGGGGTTTTTGCAAGAGACCCAGTACTTC.

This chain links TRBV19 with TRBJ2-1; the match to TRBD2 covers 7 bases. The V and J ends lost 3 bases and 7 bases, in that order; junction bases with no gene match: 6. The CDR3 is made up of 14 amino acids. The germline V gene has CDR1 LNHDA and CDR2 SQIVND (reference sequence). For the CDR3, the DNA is TGTGCCAGTAGTATCAGGGTGGGGGGGAATGAGCAGTTCTTC. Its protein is CASSIRVGGNEQFF.

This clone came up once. In DNA form, the CDR3 reads TGTGCCAGCAGCTTAGCGCGGGGACTCCCGGAGCAGTACTTC. Its translation: CASSLARGLPEQYF. The chain has TRBV7-8 and TRBJ2-7; TRBD2 might be the D (6 bases). V dropped 0 bases and J dropped 7 bases, with 13 bases sitting between them. From germline, CDR1 is SGHVS and CDR2 FQNEAQ. The CDR3 totals 14 residues.

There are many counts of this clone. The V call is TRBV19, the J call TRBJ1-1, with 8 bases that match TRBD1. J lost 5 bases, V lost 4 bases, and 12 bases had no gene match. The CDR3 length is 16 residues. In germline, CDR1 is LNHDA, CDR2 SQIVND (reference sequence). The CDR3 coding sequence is TGTGCCAGTAGTACCGGGACAGGTAAACCGGGGACTGAAGCTTTCTTT. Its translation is CASSTGTGKPGTEAFF.

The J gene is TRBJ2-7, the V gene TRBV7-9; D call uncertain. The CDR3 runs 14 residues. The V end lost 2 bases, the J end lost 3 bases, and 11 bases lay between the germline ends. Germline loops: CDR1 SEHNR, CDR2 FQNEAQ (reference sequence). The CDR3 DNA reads TGTGCCAGCAGCTTATCTACTACCAGCTACGAGCAGTACTTC. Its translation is CASSLSTTSYEQYF. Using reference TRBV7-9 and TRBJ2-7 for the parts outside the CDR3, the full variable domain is DTGVSQNPRHKITKRGQNVTFRCDPISEHNRLYWYRQTLGQGPEFLTYFQNEAQLEKSRLLSDRFSAERPKGSFSTLEIQRTEQGDSAMYLCASSLSTTSYEQYFGPGTRLTVT.

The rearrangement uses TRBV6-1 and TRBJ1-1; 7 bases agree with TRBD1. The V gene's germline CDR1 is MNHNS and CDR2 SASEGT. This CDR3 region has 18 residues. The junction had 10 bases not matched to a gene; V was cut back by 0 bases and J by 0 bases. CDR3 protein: CASSEAWDRGRMNTEAFF. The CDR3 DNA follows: TGTGCCAGCAGTGAAGCCTGGGACAGAGGAAGGATGAACACTGAAGCTTTCTTT.

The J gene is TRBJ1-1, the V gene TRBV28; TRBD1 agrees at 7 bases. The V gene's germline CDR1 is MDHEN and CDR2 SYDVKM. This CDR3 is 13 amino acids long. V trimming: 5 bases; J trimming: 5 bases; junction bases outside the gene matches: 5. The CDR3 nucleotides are TGTGCCAGCAGTACAGGGGTTGGGACTGAAGCTTTCTTT. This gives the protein CASSTGVGTEAFF.

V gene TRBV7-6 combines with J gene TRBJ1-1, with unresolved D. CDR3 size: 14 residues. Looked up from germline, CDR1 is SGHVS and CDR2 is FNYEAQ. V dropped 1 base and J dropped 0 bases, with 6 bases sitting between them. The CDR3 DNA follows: TGTGCCAGCAGCTTAGACCGGATGAACACTGAAGCTTTCTTT. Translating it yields CASSLDRMNTEAFF.

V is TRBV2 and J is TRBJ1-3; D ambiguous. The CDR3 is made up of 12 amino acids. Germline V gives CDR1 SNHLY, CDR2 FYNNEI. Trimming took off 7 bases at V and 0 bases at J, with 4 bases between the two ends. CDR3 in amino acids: CASTLSGNTIYF. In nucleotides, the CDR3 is TGTGCCAGCACCCTCTCTGGAAACACCATATATTTT.

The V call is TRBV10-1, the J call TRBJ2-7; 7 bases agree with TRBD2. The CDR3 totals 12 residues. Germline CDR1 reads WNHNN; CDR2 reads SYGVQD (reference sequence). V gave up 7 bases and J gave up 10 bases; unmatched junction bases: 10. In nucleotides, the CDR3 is TGCGCCAGCATATGGGAGGGAGTTGATCAGTACTTC. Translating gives CASIWEGVDQYF.

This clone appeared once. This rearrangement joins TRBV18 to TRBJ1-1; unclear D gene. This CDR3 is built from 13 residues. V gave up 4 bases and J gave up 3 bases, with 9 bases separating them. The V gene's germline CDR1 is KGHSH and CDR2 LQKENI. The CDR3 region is CASSRAGDTEAFF. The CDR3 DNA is TGTGCCAGCTCACGAGCAGGTGACACTGAAGCTTTCTTT.

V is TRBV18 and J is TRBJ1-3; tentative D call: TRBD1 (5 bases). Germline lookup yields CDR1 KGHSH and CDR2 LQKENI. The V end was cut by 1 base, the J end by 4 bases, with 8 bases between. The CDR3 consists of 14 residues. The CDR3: CASSPQGQGNTIYF. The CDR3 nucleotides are TGTGCCAGCTCACCACAGGGGCAAGGAAACACCATATATTTT.

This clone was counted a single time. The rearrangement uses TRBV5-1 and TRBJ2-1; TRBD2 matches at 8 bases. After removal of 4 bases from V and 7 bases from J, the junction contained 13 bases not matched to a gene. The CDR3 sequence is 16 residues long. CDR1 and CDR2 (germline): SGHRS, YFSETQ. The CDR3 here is CASSPSGGGGKNEQFF. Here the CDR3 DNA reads TGCGCCAGCAGCCCCTCCGGGGGGGGCGGAAAGAATGAGCAGTTCTTC.

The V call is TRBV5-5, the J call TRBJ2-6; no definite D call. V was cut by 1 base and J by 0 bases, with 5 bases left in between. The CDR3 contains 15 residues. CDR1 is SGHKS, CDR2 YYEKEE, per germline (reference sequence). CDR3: CASSLRDSGANVLTF. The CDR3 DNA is TGTGCCAGCAGCTTGAGGGACTCTGGGGCCAACGTCCTGACTTTC.

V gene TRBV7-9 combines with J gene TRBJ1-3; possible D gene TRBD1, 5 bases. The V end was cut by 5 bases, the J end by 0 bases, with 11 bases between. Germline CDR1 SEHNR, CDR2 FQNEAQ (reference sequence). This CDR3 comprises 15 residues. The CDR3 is CASSAGTSSGNTIYF. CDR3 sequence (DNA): TGTGCCAGCAGCGCCGGGACCAGCTCTGGAAACACCATATATTTT.

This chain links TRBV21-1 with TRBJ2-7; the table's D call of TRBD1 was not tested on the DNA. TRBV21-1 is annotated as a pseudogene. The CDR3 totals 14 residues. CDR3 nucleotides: TGTGCCAGCAGCAGAGGGGACAGGCAGTACGAGCAGTACTTC. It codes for CASSRGDRQYEQYF.

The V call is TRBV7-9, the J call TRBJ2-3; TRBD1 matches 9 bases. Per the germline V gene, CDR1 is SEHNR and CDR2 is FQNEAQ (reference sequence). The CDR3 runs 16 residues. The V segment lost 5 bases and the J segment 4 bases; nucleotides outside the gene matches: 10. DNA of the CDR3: TGTGCCAGCAGCCCTCGCGGGACAGGGATTGCAGATACGCAGTATTTT. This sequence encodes CASSPRGTGIADTQYF.

The CDR3 DNA follows: TGCGCCAGCTCTGCGGCTTACATGAACACTGAAGCTTTCTTT. Its protein product is CASSAAYMNTEAFF. The chain links TRBV5-1 to TRBJ1-1; D ambiguous. The CDR3 contains 14 residues. The V gene's germline CDR1 is SGHRS and CDR2 YFSETQ. Trimming removed 7 bases from V and 0 bases from J, with 13 bases in between.

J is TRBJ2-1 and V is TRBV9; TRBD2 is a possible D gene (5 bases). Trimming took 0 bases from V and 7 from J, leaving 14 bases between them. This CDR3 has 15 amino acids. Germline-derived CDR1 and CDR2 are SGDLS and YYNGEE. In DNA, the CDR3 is TGTGCCAGCAGCGTAGGGGCGGGTCTCGGGAATGAGCAGTTCTTC. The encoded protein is CASSVGAGLGNEQFF. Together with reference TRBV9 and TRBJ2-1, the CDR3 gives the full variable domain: DSGVTQTPKHLITATGQRVTLRCSPRSGDLSVYWYQQSLDQGLQFLIQYYNGEERAKGNILERFSAQQFPDLHSELNLSSLELGDSALYFCASSVGAGLGNEQFFGPGTRLTVL.

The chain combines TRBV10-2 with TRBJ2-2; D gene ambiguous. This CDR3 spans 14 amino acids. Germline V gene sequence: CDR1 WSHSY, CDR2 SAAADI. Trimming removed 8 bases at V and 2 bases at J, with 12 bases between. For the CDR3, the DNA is TGCGCCAGCCAGTCCGCCCCCAACACCGGGGAGCTGTTTTTT. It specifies CASQSAPNTGELFF.

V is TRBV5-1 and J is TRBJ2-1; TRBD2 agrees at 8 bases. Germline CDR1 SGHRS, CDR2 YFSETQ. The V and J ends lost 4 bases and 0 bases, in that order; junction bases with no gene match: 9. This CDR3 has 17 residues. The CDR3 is CASSLFSGGSSYNEQFF. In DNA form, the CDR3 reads TGCGCCAGCAGCCTCTTTTCGGGGGGGAGCTCCTACAATGAGCAGTTCTTC. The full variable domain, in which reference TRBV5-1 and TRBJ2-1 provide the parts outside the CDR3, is KAGVTQTPRYLIKTRGQQVTLSCSPISGHRSVSWYQQTPGQGLQFLFEYFSETQRNKGNFPGRFSGRQFSNSRSEMNVSTLELGDSALYLCASSLFSGGSSYNEQFFGPGTRLTVL.

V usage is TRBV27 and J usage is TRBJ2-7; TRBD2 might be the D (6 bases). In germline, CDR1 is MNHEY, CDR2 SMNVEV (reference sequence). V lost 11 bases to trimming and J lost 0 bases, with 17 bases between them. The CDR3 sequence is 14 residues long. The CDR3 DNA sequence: TGTGCCGTTCGCGTGCGGGATAGCTCCTACGAGCAGTACTTC. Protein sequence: CAVRVRDSSYEQYF.

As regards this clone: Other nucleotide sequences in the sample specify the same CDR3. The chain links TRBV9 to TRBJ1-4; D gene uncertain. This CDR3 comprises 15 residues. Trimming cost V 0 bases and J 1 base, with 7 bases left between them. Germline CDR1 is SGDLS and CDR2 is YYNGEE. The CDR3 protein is CASSVGGGTNEKLFF. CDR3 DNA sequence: TGTGCCAGCAGCGTAGGAGGAGGAACTAATGAAAAACTGTTTTTT.

The CDR3: CASSFRTGNEQFF. For the CDR3, the DNA is TGTGCCAGCAGCTTCCGGACAGGGAATGAGCAGTTCTTC. The V call is TRBV11-3, the J call TRBJ2-1; the match to TRBD1 covers 8 bases. Germline assignment: CDR1 SGHNT and CDR2 YENEEA. This CDR3 spans 13 amino acids. J was trimmed by 7 bases and V by 3 bases; bases with no gene match: 2.